This passage covers 23 T cell receptor beta chains from one sample sequenced in a study of cytomegalovirus exposure and HLA in healthy donors (dated by TCRdb to 2016 to 2017). Receptor amplification or capture employed the immunoSEQ multiplex PCR assay. A mixture of 60 forward primers for TCR Vbeta segments and 13 reverse primers for TCR Jbeta segments was used in the multiplex PCR. TCRdb took this table from immuneACCESS and kept in-frame rearrangements with V and J called. Such tables lack part of the clones; where checked against another copy, unresolved V genes explain under half of the gap, and the rest is unexplained. The sample table contains some 170,000 clones; only one count was recorded for around 81% of them. The ten largest make up 4.9% of the sample. The source material was PBMCs. These receptor sequences come from a woman between 18 and 30 years old in good health and CMV-seropositive.

The rearrangement joins TRBV15 to TRBJ1-6; 8 nucleotides align to TRBD1. Germline CDR1 and CDR2: LNHNV and YYDKDF (reference sequence). J lost 12 bases, V lost 6 bases, and 13 bases had no gene match. The CDR3 sequence is 15 residues long. The CDR3 sequence: CATRNSQGAFGPLHF. CDR3 DNA: TGTGCCACCAGAAATTCCCAGGGGGCATTCGGACCCCTCCACTTT.

The CDR3 DNA reads TGTGCCAGCAGCCCAGGGACAAGTTCCTCCTACGAGCAGTACTTC. Translation: CASSPGTSSSYEQYF. The chain combines TRBV11-2 with TRBJ2-7; maybe TRBD1 (6 bases). The V gene lost 5 bases and the J gene lost 0 bases, with 14 bases spanning the gap. The germline gives CDR1 SGHAT, CDR2 FQNNGV. This CDR3 comprises 15 residues.

This chain links TRBV4-3 with TRBJ1-6, with a tentative D call TRBD1 (5 bases). The ends were cut back, 0 bases at V and 9 bases at J, with 9 bases in the middle. Per germline, CDR1 LGHNA and CDR2 YSLEER. CDR3 length: 14 amino acids. The CDR3 coding sequence is TGCGCCAGCAGCCAAGAGGGGGGTACTTCACCCCTCCACTTT. Translating it yields CASSQEGGTSPLHF.

This clone was seen a few times. The rearrangement links TRBV29-1 to TRBJ1-1, with a weak D call TRBD1 (5 bases). Looked up from germline, CDR1 is SQVTM and CDR2 is ANQGSEA. V was pared by 5 bases and J by 9 bases, with 19 bases between. The CDR3 has 13 residues. The CDR3 protein is CSVRILAGRKAFF. For the CDR3, the DNA is TGCAGCGTTCGAATATTGGCAGGGCGGAAAGCTTTCTTT.

This rearrangement joins TRBV6-5 to TRBJ1-1; 7 positions agree with TRBD1. Germline loops: CDR1 MNHEY, CDR2 SVGAGI. This CDR3 contains 13 residues. Trimming took 8 bases from V and 4 from J; bases not matched to a gene: 7. CDR3 loop: CASVQGRSTEAFF. CDR3 DNA: TGTGCCAGCGTACAGGGGAGGAGCACTGAAGCTTTCTTT.

This chain joins TRBV2 and TRBJ2-3; 7 bases agree with TRBD1. The CDR3 is 16 residues long. CDR1 is SNHLY and CDR2 is FYNNEI in the germline V gene. Trimming took 3 bases from V and 0 from J; bases not matched to a gene: 6. The CDR3 nucleotides are TGTGCCAGCAGTGAGGTGGCAGGGGGTAGCACAGATACGCAGTATTTT. Its translation is CASSEVAGGSTDTQYF.

The chain combines TRBV6-4 with TRBJ1-2; TRBD1 matches 10 bases. From germline, CDR1 is MRHNA and CDR2 SNTAGT. The length of the CDR3 is 14 residues. The chain's CDR3 is CGQLRDRGNHGYTF. CDR3 nucleotides: TGTGGGCAGCTTAGGGACAGGGGAAATCATGGCTACACCTTC.

The chain couples TRBV7-2 to TRBJ2-3; D not resolved. Germline CDR1 and CDR2: SGHTA and FQGNSA. Trimming took off 0 bases at V and 1 base at J, with 8 bases between the two ends. The CDR3 extends over 15 amino acids. CDR3 region: CASSLASVGTDTQYF. The CDR3 DNA follows: TGTGCCAGCAGCTTAGCTTCCGTAGGCACAGATACGCAGTATTTT. The whole variable domain, remainder taken from reference TRBV7-2 and TRBJ2-3, is GAGVSQSPSNKVTEKGKDVELRCDPISGHTALYWYRQSLGQGLEFLIYFQGNSAPDKSGLPSDRFSAERTGGSVSTLTIQRTQQEDSAVYLCASSLASVGTDTQYFGPGTRLTVL.

This chain connects TRBV7-2 to TRBJ2-3; D is unclear. The V end was cut by 5 bases, the J end by 0 bases, with 9 bases between. Per germline, CDR1 SGHTA and CDR2 FQGNSA. CDR3 length: 14 residues. The CDR3 DNA sequence: TGTGCCAGCAGCCGTACATCTAGCACAGATACGCAGTATTTT. It translates to CASSRTSSTDTQYF.

J is TRBJ2-7 and V is TRBV15; 7 positions agree with TRBD1. The CDR3 length is 15 residues. V trimming: 1 base; J trimming: 5 bases; junction bases outside the gene matches: 8. Germline lookup yields CDR1 LNHNV and CDR2 YYDKDF (reference sequence). CDR3 sequence: CATSRGPQGIDEQYF. The CDR3 nucleotides are TGTGCCACCAGCAGAGGACCACAGGGGATCGACGAGCAGTACTTC.

This clone was seen a single time. The chain links TRBV14 to TRBJ2-3; D not certain. The CDR3 sequence is 14 residues long. V was shortened by 5 bases and J by 0 bases, with 9 bases between the two germline ends. CDR1 SGHDN and CDR2 FVKESK come from the germline V gene. The CDR3 nucleotides are TGTGCCAGCAGCTTCTACTTAAGCACAGATACGCAGTATTTT. This translates into CASSFYLSTDTQYF.

This chain links TRBV7-2 with TRBJ2-2; TRBD1 matches at 9 bases. Germline CDR1 is SGHTA and CDR2 is FQGNSA. The junction had 8 bases not matched to a gene; V was cut back by 5 bases and J by 4 bases. This CDR3 region has 16 residues. CDR3 amino acids: CASSGTGGAFTGELFF. As DNA, the CDR3 is TGTGCCAGCAGCGGAACAGGGGGCGCGTTCACCGGGGAGCTGTTTTTT.

A note on this clone: At the DNA level, this CDR3 is encoded by other sequences in the same sample as well. This chain links TRBV4-2 with TRBJ2-2; D is perhaps TRBD2 (5 bases). Trimming took 1 base from V and 11 from J, leaving 11 bases between them. In germline, CDR1 is LGHNA, CDR2 YNFKEQ. CDR3 length equals 13 residues. The CDR3 sequence is CASSQVASRELFF. The CDR3 DNA is TGTGCCAGCAGCCAAGTAGCGAGCAGAGAGCTGTTTTTT.

This sequence joins TRBV7-2 and TRBJ1-5; 8 nucleotides agree with TRBD1. V gave up 5 bases and J gave up 1 base; unmatched junction bases: 4. The CDR3 is 15 residues long. Per germline, CDR1 SGHTA and CDR2 FQGNSA. CDR3 coding DNA: TGTGCCAGCAGCGCGGACAGGGAGAGCAATCAGCCCCAGCATTTT. This codes for CASSADRESNQPQHF.

This clone was detected only a few times. For the CDR3, the DNA is TGCAGCGTCCCAGACCCGGACAGTTCCTACGAGCAGTACTTC. This translates into CSVPDPDSSYEQYF. This chain joins TRBV29-1 and TRBJ2-7; a possible D gene is TRBD1 (6 bases). Between the trimmed V and J ends, which lost 6 bases and 1 base, there was a span of 16 bases. Germline V lookup: CDR1 SQVTM, CDR2 ANQGSEA. The length of the CDR3 is 14 residues.

The chain has TRBV6-5 and TRBJ1-2; tentatively, D is TRBD1 (5 bases). The CDR3 runs to 13 residues. Trimming stripped 5 bases from V and 8 bases from J, with 15 bases between. The germline gives CDR1 MNHEY, CDR2 SVGAGI. CDR3 loop: CASSPGLGMGYTF. The DNA for the CDR3 is TGTGCCAGCAGTCCAGGGTTGGGGATGGGCTACACCTTC.

The chain couples TRBV7-9 to TRBJ1-2, with 7 bases aligning to TRBD1. Trimming removed 5 bases from V and 8 bases from J; junction bases left unmatched: 14. CDR1 is SEHNR, CDR2 FQNEAQ, per germline (reference sequence). This CDR3 region has 15 residues. CDR3 nucleotides: TGTGCCAGCAGCCAATGGACAGGAAGGGCGGAAGGCTACACCTTC. Amino acids: CASSQWTGRAEGYTF.

The V gene is TRBV4-1, the J gene TRBJ2-5; 8 bases match TRBD1. The germline V gene has CDR1 MGHRA and CDR2 YSYEKL. The CDR3 loop spans 14 amino acids. J was trimmed by 5 bases and V by 2 bases; bases with no gene match: 4. CDR3 bases: TGCGCCAGCAGCCAACAGGGGGCCGGGGAGACCCAGTACTTC. It encodes CASSQQGAGETQYF.

This chain links TRBV5-5 with TRBJ1-6; the match to TRBD1 covers 7 bases. J was trimmed by 3 bases and V by 2 bases; bases with no gene match: 2. The length of the CDR3 is 15 residues. CDR1 is SGHKS, CDR2 YYEKEE, per germline (reference sequence). The CDR3 coding sequence is TGTGCCAGCAGCTTAGGGGGCTTCTATAATTCACCCCTCCACTTT. Translating it yields CASSLGGFYNSPLHF. Drawing the rest from reference TRBV5-5 and TRBJ1-6, the complete variable domain is DAGVTQSPTHLIKTRGQQVTLRCSPISGHKSVSWYQQVLGQGPQFIFQYYEKEERGRGNFPDRFSARQFPNYSSELNVNALLLGDSALYLCASSLGGFYNSPLHFGNGTRLTVT.

The J gene is TRBJ1-1, the V gene TRBV19; possibly TRBD1 for D (6 bases). The germline V gene encodes CDR1 LNHDA and CDR2 SQIVND (reference sequence). The V end was cut by 6 bases, the J end by 3 bases, with 17 bases between. The CDR3 consists of 15 residues. CDR3 residues: CASRGQGSKDTEAFF. Written as DNA, the CDR3 is TGTGCCAGTAGGGGTCAGGGGAGTAAGGACACTGAAGCTTTCTTT.

The V call is TRBV6-6, the J call TRBJ1-1; D is undetermined. The germline gives CDR1 MNHNY, CDR2 SVGAGI (reference sequence). This CDR3 comprises 14 residues. V gave up 5 bases and J gave up 7 bases, with 17 bases separating them. The CDR3 nucleotides read TGTGCCAGCAGTGACTTGCTAGGTTTTGGTGAAGCTTTCTTT. Encoded protein: CASSDLLGFGEAFF.

The chain has TRBV5-5 and TRBJ2-6; the match to TRBD1 covers 9 bases. The CDR3 has 19 amino acids. The V gene's germline CDR1 is SGHKS and CDR2 YYEKEE (reference sequence). V lost 4 bases, J lost 0 bases, and 11 bases stayed unmatched. CDR3 DNA sequence: TGTGCCAGCAGCCTATTTAAAACAGGGGGCGGCTCTGGGGCCAACGTCCTGACTTTC. This gives the protein CASSLFKTGGGSGANVLTF.

This clone was recorded only once. This sequence joins TRBV10-2 and TRBJ2-7, with 8 bases aligning to TRBD2. CDR1 and CDR2 (germline): WSHSY, SAAADI. This CDR3 spans 12 amino acids. After removal of 6 bases from V and 4 bases from J, the junction contained 2 bases not matched to a gene. The DNA of the CDR3 is TGCGCCAGCAGACCGGGGGGGTACGAGCAGTACTTC. Translated, it gives CASRPGGYEQYF.